The TCR beta chain under discussion was sequenced for a study of T cell responses to AZD1222 COVID-19 vaccine. Clones were read by immunoSEQ multiplex PCR, and TCRdb kept only the in-frame ones, dropping some. Here the sample spans under 95,000 clones, 90% being singletons. As to this clone: Its antigen is unknown.

Study conclusions and caveats: No day 14 peak samples; only post-peak repertoires were characterized. Donors, mostly white British, included more females; clonal diversity was possibly underestimated.

This TCR was sampled from an adult in good health. Source: peripheral blood, taken on day 0 of AZD1222 vaccination.

The CDR3: CASSPRVNYGYTF. The CDR3 nucleotides are TGTGCCAGCAGCCCTCGGGTAAACTATGGCTACACCTTC. The V call is TRBV3-1 (or the pseudogene TRBV3-2), the J call TRBJ1-2, with D unclear. The CDR3 runs to 13 residues. The germline V and J ends were trimmed by 4 bases and 2 bases, with 8 bases remaining between them. Germline V gene sequence: CDR1 LGHDT, CDR2 YNNKEL (reference sequence).